This T cell receptor (beta chain) derives from a study of cytomegalovirus exposure and HLA in healthy donors. General observations from the study: A previous analysis found most TCR beta V segments productive roughly 87% or roughly 30% of the time. Association of 16,951 TCR beta sequences with HLA alleles was found at 0.05 false discovery rate in a later analysis. The authors later found most CMV-associated TCR beta chains appeared HLA-restricted.

As regards this clone: The antigen is not known.

Germline V CDR1 and CDR2: LGHNA, YNFKEQ. This CDR3 is 14 amino acids long. The V end lost 4 bases, the J end lost 8 bases, and 17 bases lay between the germline ends. Use of 60 Vbeta and 13 Jbeta primers characterized the PCR. The assay was immunoSEQ multiplex PCR, and TCRdb's table has in-frame clones only and misses some. In all, the sample yields 30,000 to 35,000 clones. The receptor's source is a woman aged 40 to 50 in good health and CMV-seropositive. Sequences were obtained from PBMCs. V gene TRBV4-2 combines with J gene TRBJ1-2; D gene unclear. Here the CDR3 reads CASSPSVGVSGYTF. The CDR3 nucleotides read TGTGCCAGCAGCCCCTCCGTCGGGGTCTCCGGCTACACCTTC.